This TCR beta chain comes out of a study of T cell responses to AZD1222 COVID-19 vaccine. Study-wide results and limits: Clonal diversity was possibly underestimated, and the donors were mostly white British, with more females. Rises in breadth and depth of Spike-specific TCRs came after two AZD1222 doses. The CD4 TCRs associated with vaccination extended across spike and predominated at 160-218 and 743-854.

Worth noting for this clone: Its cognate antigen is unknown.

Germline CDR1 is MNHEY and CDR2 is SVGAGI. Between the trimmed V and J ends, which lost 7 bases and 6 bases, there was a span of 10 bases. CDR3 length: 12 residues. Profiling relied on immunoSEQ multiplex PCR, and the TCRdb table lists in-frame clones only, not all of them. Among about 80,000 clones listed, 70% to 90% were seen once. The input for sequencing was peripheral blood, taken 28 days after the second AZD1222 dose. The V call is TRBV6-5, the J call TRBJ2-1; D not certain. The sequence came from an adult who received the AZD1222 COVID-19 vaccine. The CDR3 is CASNIGVNEQFF. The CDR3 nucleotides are TGTGCCAGCAATATAGGTGTCAATGAGCAGTTCTTC.